These 21 T cell receptor beta chains share one sample of origin, sequenced in a study of radiation and T cells in renal cell carcinoma. Some clones are missing from TCRdb's copy, which holds only in-frame ones; the method was immunoSEQ multiplex PCR. This table holds 100,000 to 150,000 clones, 81% found once. Time point denoted: blood 2 weeks post-SBRT. This sample's treatment: 15 Gy SBRT to primary tumor, nephrectomy 4 weeks later. The sample was blood, taken from a patient whose treatment included radiotherapy and nephrectomy. These receptors all come from a man aged 45-65 years with renal cell carcinoma.

Here the CDR3 reads CASSLAATSGYEQYF. The CDR3 DNA reads TGTGCCAGCAGCTTAGCCGCGACTAGCGGGTACGAGCAGTACTTC. This rearrangement joins TRBV7-2 to TRBJ2-7; TRBD2 matches at 10 bases. CDR1 and CDR2 (germline): SGHTA, FQGNSA. This CDR3 has 15 amino acids. V lost 0 bases to trimming and J lost 4 bases; unmatched junction nucleotides: 3.

The V and J genes are TRBV10-3 and TRBJ1-1, with D perhaps matching TRBD1 (6 bases). V lost 3 bases and J 1 base, leaving 12 bases between the germline ends. This CDR3 spans 15 amino acids. CDR1 is ENHRY, CDR2 SYGVKD, per germline. Here the CDR3 DNA reads TGTGCCATCAGTGACCAGGGGATGGGGAACACTGAAGCTTTCTTT. Translation gives CAISDQGMGNTEAFF.

This clone was seen only once. This chain joins TRBV4-2 and TRBJ2-7, with 9 bases fitting TRBD2. Per the germline V gene, CDR1 is LGHNA and CDR2 is YNFKEQ. With V trimmed by 5 bases and J by 3 bases, 2 bases remained unmatched. CDR3 length: 13 residues. The CDR3 bases are TGTGCCAGCAGCAGTAGCGGGAGCTACGAGCAGTACTTC. Translated, it gives CASSSSGSYEQYF.

V usage is TRBV2 and J usage is TRBJ1-3, with D possibly TRBD1 on 5 matching bases. The CDR3 sequence is 15 residues long. Trimming shortened V by 3 bases and J by 4 bases, and 13 bases separated the two germline ends. Per the germline V gene, CDR1 is SNHLY and CDR2 is FYNNEI. As DNA, the CDR3 is TGTGCCAGCAGTGATTTGGGGGTGGCAGGAAACACCATATATTTT. This sequence encodes CASSDLGVAGNTIYF.

This sequence joins TRBV6-5 and TRBJ2-7; tentatively, D is TRBD1 or TRBD2 (5 bases each). Germline CDR1 is MNHEY and CDR2 is SVGAGI. With 3 bases removed from V and 0 bases from J, the gap between germline ends came to 9 bases. This CDR3 contains 14 residues. CDR3 in amino acids: CASSYGTRSYEQYF. The CDR3 bases are TGTGCCAGCAGTTATGGGACCCGCTCCTACGAGCAGTACTTC.

This clone was detected only once. The genes are TRBV7-2 and TRBJ1-5; TRBD1 might be the D (5 bases). The CDR3 runs to 13 residues. V shed 5 bases and J shed 5 bases, with 10 bases lying between them. The V gene's germline CDR1 is SGHTA and CDR2 FQGNSA. The DNA of the CDR3 is TGTGCCAGCAGCCCCGGCAGGGATCAGCCCCAGCATTTT. Amino acids: CASSPGRDQPQHF.

This clone was detected only a few times. The gene calls are TRBV10-3 and TRBJ1-5; 8 bases agree with TRBD1. Germline lookup yields CDR1 ENHRY and CDR2 SYGVKD. The CDR3 extends over 16 amino acids. Trimming took 2 bases from V and 3 from J; bases not matched to a gene: 6. The CDR3 nucleotides read TGTGCCATCAGTGAGATGAGGACAGGGAACAATCAGCCCCAGCATTTT. This gives the protein CAISEMRTGNNQPQHF.

This clone was observed once. The chain employs TRBV12-5 and TRBJ2-3, with D possibly TRBD2 on 5 matching bases. The V gene's germline CDR1 is LGHNT and CDR2 FRNRAP. The CDR3 extends over 19 amino acids. V was cut by 0 bases and J by 4 bases, with 23 bases left in between. CDR3 sequence reads: CASGLVIAPSHGLSDTQYF. DNA for the CDR3: TGTGCTAGTGGTTTGGTAATTGCCCCTAGCCATGGGCTCTCAGATACGCAGTATTTT.

This clone was picked up a small number of times. The chain recombines TRBV2 with TRBJ2-1, with 7 bases fitting TRBD2. J lost 4 bases, V lost 9 bases, and 6 bases had no gene match. Germline V CDR1 and CDR2: SNHLY, FYNNEI. The CDR3 consists of 13 residues. CDR3 in amino acids: CARGGVLYNEQFF. For the CDR3, the DNA is TGTGCCAGGGGAGGGGTGTTGTACAATGAGCAGTTCTTC.

This rearrangement joins TRBV11-2 to TRBJ2-7, with D tentatively TRBD2 (5 bases). This CDR3 has 12 residues. Per the germline V gene, CDR1 is SGHAT and CDR2 is FQNNGV. The germline V and J ends were trimmed by 5 bases and 7 bases, with 12 bases remaining between them. In DNA, the CDR3 is TGTGCCAGCAGCGAACGTACGGGGGAGCAGTACTTC. Translation: CASSERTGEQYF.

The gene calls are TRBV11-2 and TRBJ1-3; D uncertain. Trimming shortened V by 0 bases and J by 4 bases, and 7 bases separated the two germline ends. The CDR3 totals 14 residues. CDR1 and CDR2 (germline): SGHAT, FQNNGV. The CDR3, as DNA: TGTGCCAGCAGCTTAGATCCGAGGGGAAACACCATATATTTT. It specifies CASSLDPRGNTIYF.

The rearrangement links TRBV5-1 to TRBJ2-1; the D gene is possibly TRBD1 (5 bases). The CDR3 consists of 16 residues. Germline V CDR1 and CDR2: SGHRS, YFSETQ. The ends were cut back, 0 bases at V and 3 bases at J, with 13 bases in the middle. The CDR3 is CASSLDLGTGYNEQFF. For the CDR3, the DNA is TGCGCCAGCAGCTTGGATCTTGGCACAGGCTACAATGAGCAGTTCTTC.

The chain is built from TRBV2 and TRBJ1-2; D not resolved. Trimming shortened V by 0 bases and J by 7 bases, and 21 bases separated the two germline ends. Per the germline V gene, CDR1 is SNHLY and CDR2 is FYNNEI. The CDR3 sequence is 17 residues long. The CDR3 DNA reads as TGTGCCAGCAGTGAAGCTCCCCCGTCTTACAGCGGGTTTGGCTACACCTTC. The encoded protein is CASSEAPPSYSGFGYTF.

The chain employs TRBV6-5 and TRBJ2-3; 7 positions match TRBD1. This CDR3 has 14 amino acids. The germline V gene encodes CDR1 MNHEY and CDR2 SVGAGI. V dropped 5 bases and J dropped 3; count of bases not matched to a gene: 5. DNA for the CDR3: TGTGCCAGCAGTATAGGGACAGAAACAGATACGCAGTATTTT. It yields the protein CASSIGTETDTQYF.

CDR3 nucleotide sequence: TGTGCCAGCAGCGCACAAATTGGACAGAGAACTCAAGAGACCCAGTACTTC. Its translation is CASSAQIGQRTQETQYF. V gene TRBV9 combines with J gene TRBJ2-5, with D tentatively TRBD1 (6 bases). V lost 3 bases, J lost 2 bases, and 20 bases lay in between. Germline CDR1 SGDLS, CDR2 YYNGEE. The CDR3 is 17 amino acids. The full variable domain, with the rest looked up from reference TRBV9 and TRBJ2-5, is DSGVTQTPKHLITATGQRVTLRCSPRSGDLSVYWYQQSLDQGLQFLIQYYNGEERAKGNILERFSAQQFPDLHSELNLSSLELGDSALYFCASSAQIGQRTQETQYFGPGTRLLVL.

The chain couples TRBV7-2 to TRBJ1-5, with D hard to call. With 3 bases removed from V and 4 bases from J, the gap between germline ends came to 7 bases. There are 13 residues in the CDR3. The germline CDR1 and CDR2 sequences are SGHTA and FQGNSA. The CDR3 loop is CASSFRQNQPQHF. The CDR3 coding sequence is TGTGCCAGCAGCTTCAGGCAGAATCAGCCCCAGCATTTT.

The chain uses TRBV27 and TRBJ2-2; no definite D call. Germline loops: CDR1 MNHEY, CDR2 SMNVEV (reference sequence). The CDR3 loop spans 16 amino acids. The ends were cut back, 3 bases at V and 1 base at J, with 12 bases in the middle. The CDR3 protein is CASSFGPSWNTGELFF. Here the CDR3 DNA reads TGTGCCAGCAGTTTCGGGCCTTCGTGGAACACCGGGGAGCTGTTTTTT.

This clone was seen more than once but under ten times. The V call is TRBV10-1, the J call TRBJ1-1, with D unclear. V shed 6 bases and J shed 3 bases, with 11 bases lying between them. Germline CDR1 and CDR2: WNHNN and SYGVQD (reference sequence). This CDR3 is 13 amino acids long. The CDR3 protein is CASSLDPDTEAFF. In DNA, the CDR3 is TGCGCCAGCAGCCTAGATCCGGACACTGAAGCTTTCTTT.

This chain links TRBV9 with TRBJ2-3, with D possibly matching TRBD1 (5 bases). Trimming took off 0 bases at V and 2 bases at J, with 7 bases between the two ends. The CDR3 contains 14 residues. Germline loops: CDR1 SGDLS, CDR2 YYNGEE. The CDR3 DNA reads TGTGCCAGCAGCGTAGAGGGGATCACAGATACGCAGTATTTT. Protein: CASSVEGITDTQYF.

This clone was recorded once. The genes are TRBV7-2 and TRBJ2-2, with 8 bases that match TRBD1. Trimming took 5 bases from V and 2 from J; bases not matched to a gene: 10. There are 17 residues in the CDR3. In germline, CDR1 is SGHTA, CDR2 FQGNSA. The chain's CDR3 is CASSAQFRGRNTGELFF. The CDR3 bases are TGTGCCAGCAGCGCCCAGTTCAGGGGGCGCAACACCGGGGAGCTGTTTTTT.

The chain is built from TRBV7-2 and TRBJ1-1; no definite D call. The CDR3 has 15 amino acids. V shed 1 base and J shed 1 base, with 10 bases lying between them. Germline V gene lookup returns CDR1 SGHTA and CDR2 FQGNSA. CDR3 in DNA: TGTGCCAGCAGCTTAGGACTCCACCGGAACACTGAAGCTTTCTTT. It encodes CASSLGLHRNTEAFF.